The source of this T cell receptor (beta chain) is a study of cytomegalovirus exposure and HLA in healthy donors. The trim removed 1 base at V and 4 bases at J, leaving 8 bases unmatched. CDR1 is LGHNA and CDR2 is YNFKEQ in the germline V gene. CDR3 length equals 17 residues. PCR was performed using 60 Vbeta and 13 Jbeta primers. Sequencing was performed with immunoSEQ multiplex PCR; in TCRdb, only in-frame clones are kept and a portion is missing. Of 150,000 or so clones in the sample, 70% to 90% were seen once. Study conclusions and caveats: Later work associated approximately 17,000 TCR beta sequences with HLA alleles at 0.05 false discovery rate.

A note on this clone: Its antigen is unknown.

This receptor was identified in a middle-aged woman in good health and CMV-seropositive. The sample consisted of PBMCs. This chain connects TRBV4-2 to TRBJ2-3, with TRBD2 identical over 10 bases. The CDR3 nucleotides are TGTGCCAGCAGCCAAGGAGGGAGCGGGAGGGCCTCAGATACGCAGTATTTT. Encoded protein: CASSQGGSGRASDTQYF.